This entry lists 23 T cell receptor beta chains sequenced from one sample in a study of blood T cells in healthy people across ages. The use of a sample-barcoded 5' primer and a J-beta primer mix characterized a second PCR of about 7 to 12 cycles. One entry per CDR3 protein, called by TCRdb with MiXCR from the 5' RACE reads. This sample has roughly 1.5 million distinct CDR3 sequences, with about 42% found just once. The specimen was blood. The origin of the receptors is a woman aged 18-29 years in good health.

The chain uses TRBV6-1 and TRBJ2-7, with D tentatively TRBD2 (5 bases). Germline values: CDR1 MNHNS, CDR2 SASEGT. V gave up 7 bases and J gave up 4 bases, with 14 bases separating them. The CDR3 is 13 residues long. CDR3 sequence reads: CASILRTGYEQYF. The CDR3 DNA sequence: TGTGCCAGCATCCTACGGACTGGTTACGAGCAGTACTTC.

This clonotype was observed a handful of times. V gene TRBV2 combines with J gene TRBJ1-6; D is ambiguous. Germline V gene lookup returns CDR1 SNHLY and CDR2 FYNNEI. Trimming removed 1 base from V and 7 bases from J, with 5 bases in between. This CDR3 contains 13 residues. The CDR3 sequence: CASSEERNSPLHF. The CDR3 DNA follows: TGTGCCAGCAGTGAAGAGAGAAATTCACCCCTCCACTTT. The full variable domain, rest sourced from reference TRBV2 and TRBJ1-6, is EPEVTQTPSHQVTQMGQEVILRCVPISNHLYFYWYRQILGQKVEFLVSFYNNEISEKSEIFDDQFSVERPDGSNFTLKIRSTKLEDSAMYFCASSEERNSPLHFGNGTRLTVT.

CDR3 in DNA: TGTGCCAGCAGTGGGTTGCAGTTCTTC. It specifies CASSGLQFF. The chain joins TRBV6-1 to TRBJ2-1; D uncertain. Trimming left V 4 bases short and J 12 bases short, with 4 bases between. The germline CDR1 and CDR2 sequences are MNHNS and SASEGT. This CDR3 has 9 amino acids.

This clonotype has a handful of counts. The chain has TRBV12-3 or TRBV12-4 and TRBJ2-3; weak D call: TRBD2 (5 bases). Trimming shortened V by 6 bases and J by 3 bases, and 13 bases separated the two germline ends. This CDR3 has 14 amino acids. DNA of the CDR3: TGTGCCAGCAGCTCACGGGGTTGGACAGATACGCAGTATTTT. Translating gives CASSSRGWTDTQYF.

Here the CDR3 reads CASIYSGQGRTQYF. DNA for the CDR3: TGTGCCAGCATTTATTCCGGACAGGGGAGGACCCAGTACTTC. The chain recombines TRBV6-5 with TRBJ2-5, with 9 bases aligning to TRBD1. J gave up 7 bases and V 7 bases, and 10 bases lay outside the gene matches. Germline-derived CDR1 and CDR2 are MNHEY and SVGAGI. CDR3 length: 14 amino acids.

V usage is TRBV29-1 and J usage is TRBJ2-1; 11 bases agree with TRBD2. This CDR3 spans 22 amino acids. V trimming: 3 bases; J trimming: 0 bases; junction bases outside the gene matches: 22. Per the germline V gene, CDR1 is SQVTM and CDR2 is ANQGSEA. This chain's CDR3 is CSVEWSLTSGRSPASSYNEQFF. The DNA for the CDR3 is TGCAGCGTTGAGTGGAGTCTCACTAGCGGGAGATCCCCTGCAAGCTCCTACAATGAGCAGTTCTTC.

The chain links TRBV15 to TRBJ2-3; maybe TRBD1 (7 bases). Trimming shortened V by 3 bases and J by 4 bases, and 14 bases separated the two germline ends. There are 15 residues in the CDR3. The germline V gene encodes CDR1 LNHNV and CDR2 YYDKDF (reference sequence). The DNA for the CDR3 is TGTGCCACCAGCAGCATCAGGGGGGTAGCAGATACGCAGTATTTT. Its translation: CATSSIRGVADTQYF.

The V call is TRBV30, the J call TRBJ2-2; D is undetermined. CDR1 and CDR2 from the germline V gene are GTSNPN and SVGIG (reference sequence). CDR3 size: 13 residues. Trimming shortened V by 4 bases and J by 2 bases, and 8 bases separated the two germline ends. The CDR3: CAWTAFNTGELFF. CDR3 DNA: TGTGCCTGGACTGCATTTAACACCGGGGAGCTGTTTTTT. The whole variable domain, filled in from reference TRBV30 and TRBJ2-2, reads SQTIHQWPATLVQPVGSPLSLECTVEGTSNPNLYWYRQAAGRGLQLLFYSVGIGQISSEVPQNLSASRPQDRQFILSSKKLLLSDSGFYLCAWTAFNTGELFFGEGSRLTVL.

The chain recombines TRBV9 with TRBJ1-2, with D uncertain. Trimming stripped 5 bases from V and 8 bases from J, with 19 bases between. This CDR3 is 14 amino acids long. Germline CDR1 and CDR2: SGDLS and YYNGEE. Here the CDR3 DNA reads TGTGCCAGCAGTAGGACGTTTAGCTATGACGGCTACACCTTC. It is translated as CASSRTFSYDGYTF.

To note about this clonotype: A read error may account for a junction end that differs from germline. CDR3 region: CASRLLRGGGYTF. In DNA form, the CDR3 reads TGTGCCAGCAGGTTATTGAGAGGGGGGGGCTACACCTTC. J is TRBJ1-2 and V is TRBV27; maybe TRBD1 (6 bases). From germline, CDR1 is MNHEY and CDR2 SMNVEV (reference sequence). The CDR3 extends over 13 amino acids.

This clonotype was found once. The rearrangement uses TRBV11-2 and TRBJ1-1; perhaps TRBD1 as D (5 bases). Trimming removed 5 bases from V and 2 bases from J, with 12 bases in between. CDR3 length: 14 amino acids. Germline-derived CDR1 and CDR2 are SGHAT and FQNNGV. The CDR3 loop reads CASSARQYNTEAFF. The CDR3 nucleotides are TGTGCCAGCAGCGCCAGACAGTACAACACTGAAGCTTTCTTT.

The chain recombines TRBV20-1 with TRBJ2-3, with 9 bases identical to TRBD2. Per germline, CDR1 DFQATT and CDR2 SNEGSKA (reference sequence). The CDR3 consists of 13 residues. V was clipped by 8 bases and J by 5 bases; unmatched bases: 8. The CDR3 spells CSPAGGPLDTQYF. CDR3 nucleotides: TGCAGTCCCGCGGGGGGGCCTTTAGATACGCAGTATTTT.

J is TRBJ2-5 and V is TRBV7-9; 7 bases match TRBD2. The DNA end favors TRBJ2-7, so the J call may be wrong. CDR3 length: 14 residues. Germline V gene sequence: CDR1 SEHNR, CDR2 FQNEAQ (reference sequence). The CDR3 DNA sequence: TGTGCCAGCAGCGTTGCGGGAGTTCCCTACGAGCAGTACTTC. Protein sequence: CASSVAGVPYEQYF.

This chain connects TRBV20-1 to TRBJ2-7; D is perhaps TRBD1 or TRBD2 (5 bases each). This CDR3 is built from 12 residues. The germline V and J ends were trimmed by 4 bases and 3 bases, with 10 bases remaining between them. Looked up from germline, CDR1 is DFQATT and CDR2 is SNEGSKA (reference sequence). This CDR3 is CSATGDGYEQYF. The CDR3, as DNA: TGCAGTGCTACCGGGGACGGCTACGAGCAGTACTTC.

This clonotype was recorded a few times. The chain combines TRBV12-5 with TRBJ2-2; no clear D gene. The CDR3 loop spans 11 amino acids. V was shortened by 8 bases and J by 6 bases, with 7 bases between the two germline ends. Germline values: CDR1 LGHNT, CDR2 FRNRAP. The CDR3 protein is CASSVSGELFF. CDR3 in DNA: TGTGCTAGTAGTGTTTCCGGGGAGCTGTTTTTT.

The V and J genes are TRBV6-2 or TRBV6-3 and TRBJ2-3; 7 nucleotides match TRBD2. V dropped 4 bases and J dropped 5; count of bases not matched to a gene: 12. The CDR3 sequence is 16 residues long. Germline CDR1 and CDR2: MNHEY and SVGEGT. The CDR3 nucleotides read TGTGCCAGCAGTTCCAGACTAGCAGTCGTGGGAGATACGCAGTATTTT. Translating it yields CASSSRLAVVGDTQYF.

This chain uses TRBV15 with TRBJ1-4, with D possibly matching TRBD1 (5 bases). Trimming left V 5 bases short and J 6 bases short, with 16 bases between. From germline, CDR1 is LNHNV and CDR2 YYDKDF (reference sequence). The CDR3 covers 15 residues. CDR3 sequence reads: CATSLWGGGDEKLFF. In nucleotides, the CDR3 is TGTGCCACCAGCCTATGGGGGGGTGGAGATGAAAAACTGTTTTTT.

The rearrangement joins TRBV27 to TRBJ1-5, with a possible D match to TRBD1 (5 bases). The CDR3 spans 13 residues. Trimming left V 9 bases short and J 2 bases short, with 11 bases between. Germline CDR1 MNHEY, CDR2 SMNVEV (reference sequence). CDR3: CASGGGGNQPQHF. CDR3 bases: TGTGCCAGTGGGGGAGGAGGCAATCAGCCCCAGCATTTT.

This clonotype appeared a few times. V usage is TRBV12-3 or TRBV12-4 and J usage is TRBJ2-7; D unclear. The germline V and J ends were trimmed by 0 bases and 9 bases, with 12 bases remaining between them. The CDR3 covers 13 residues. This chain's CDR3 is CASSLALGGPQYF. DNA of the CDR3: TGTGCCAGCAGTTTAGCGCTTGGCGGTCCGCAGTACTTC.

DNA for the CDR3: TGTGCCAGCAGCACTAGCGGGGGACCTAGCACAGATACGCAGTATTTT. Protein sequence: CASSTSGGPSTDTQYF. This chain uses TRBV25-1 with TRBJ2-3, with 11 bases matching TRBD2. This CDR3 contains 16 residues. V lost 6 bases and J lost 0; bases outside the gene matches: 5. Germline assignment: CDR1 MGHDK and CDR2 SYGVNS.

This clonotype was seen a handful of times. The rearrangement joins TRBV20-1 to TRBJ2-1; D is uncertain. The CDR3 length is 14 residues. The V gene lost 0 bases and the J gene lost 6 bases, with 12 bases spanning the gap. The V gene's germline CDR1 is DFQATT and CDR2 SNEGSKA (reference sequence). The CDR3 spells CSARDPGGSNEQFF. The CDR3 coding sequence is TGCAGTGCTAGAGATCCGGGCGGTAGCAATGAGCAGTTCTTC.

V gene TRBV20-1 combines with J gene TRBJ2-1; D remains unclear. The CDR3 is 12 amino acids. The V and J ends lost 5 bases and 6 bases respectively, with 11 bases between them. Germline CDR1 is DFQATT and CDR2 is SNEGSKA (reference sequence). The CDR3 region is CSAGPGVNEQFF. The CDR3 coding sequence is TGCAGTGCTGGCCCCGGAGTCAATGAGCAGTTCTTC.

The CDR3 nucleotides are TGTGCCAGCAGCGTAGGGGGGGCGGTCTCCTACAATGAGCAGTTCTTC. Translated, it gives CASSVGGAVSYNEQFF. This chain joins TRBV9 and TRBJ2-1; D is tentatively TRBD1 or TRBD2 (6 bases each). Between the trimmed V and J ends, which lost 0 bases and 0 bases, there was a span of 10 bases. CDR1 and CDR2 (germline): SGDLS, YYNGEE. This CDR3 is 16 amino acids long. The whole variable domain, remainder taken from reference TRBV9 and TRBJ2-1, is DSGVTQTPKHLITATGQRVTLRCSPRSGDLSVYWYQQSLDQGLQFLIQYYNGEERAKGNILERFSAQQFPDLHSELNLSSLELGDSALYFCASSVGGAVSYNEQFFGPGTRLTVL.